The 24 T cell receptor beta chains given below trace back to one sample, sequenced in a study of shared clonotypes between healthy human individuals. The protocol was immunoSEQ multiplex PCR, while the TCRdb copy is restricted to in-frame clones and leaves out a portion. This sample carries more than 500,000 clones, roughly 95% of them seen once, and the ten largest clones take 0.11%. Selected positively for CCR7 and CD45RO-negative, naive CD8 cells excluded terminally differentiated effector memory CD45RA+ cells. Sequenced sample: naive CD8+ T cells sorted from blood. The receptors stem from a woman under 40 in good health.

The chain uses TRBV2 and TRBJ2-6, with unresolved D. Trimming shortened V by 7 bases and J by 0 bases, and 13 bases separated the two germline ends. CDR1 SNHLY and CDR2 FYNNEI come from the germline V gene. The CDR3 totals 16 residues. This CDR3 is CASKGGYYSGANVLTF. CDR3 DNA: TGTGCCAGCAAGGGCGGATACTACTCTGGGGCCAACGTCCTGACTTTC. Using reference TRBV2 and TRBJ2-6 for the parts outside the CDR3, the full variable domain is EPEVTQTPSHQVTQMGQEVILRCVPISNHLYFYWYRQILGQKVEFLVSFYNNEISEKSEIFDDQFSVERPDGSNFTLKIRSTKLEDSAMYFCASKGGYYSGANVLTFGAGSRLTVL.

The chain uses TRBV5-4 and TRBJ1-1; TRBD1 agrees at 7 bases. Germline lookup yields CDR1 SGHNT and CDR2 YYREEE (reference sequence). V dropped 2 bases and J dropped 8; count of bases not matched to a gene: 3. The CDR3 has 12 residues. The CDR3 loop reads CASSFDREEAFF. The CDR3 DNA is TGTGCCAGCAGCTTTGACAGGGAAGAAGCTTTCTTT.

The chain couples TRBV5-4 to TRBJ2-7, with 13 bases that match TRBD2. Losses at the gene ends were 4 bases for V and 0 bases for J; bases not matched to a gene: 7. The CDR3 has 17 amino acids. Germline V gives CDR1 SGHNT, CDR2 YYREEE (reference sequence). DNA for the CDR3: TGTGCCAGCAGCCTCGGACTAGCGGGAGTTCACTCCTACGAGCAGTACTTC. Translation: CASSLGLAGVHSYEQYF.

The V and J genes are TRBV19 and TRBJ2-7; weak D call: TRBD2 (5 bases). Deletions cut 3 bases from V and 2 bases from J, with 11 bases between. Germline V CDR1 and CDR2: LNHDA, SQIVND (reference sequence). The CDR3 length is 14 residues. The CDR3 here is CASSIPGLPYEQYF. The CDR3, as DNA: TGTGCCAGTAGTATCCCAGGACTTCCCTACGAGCAGTACTTC.

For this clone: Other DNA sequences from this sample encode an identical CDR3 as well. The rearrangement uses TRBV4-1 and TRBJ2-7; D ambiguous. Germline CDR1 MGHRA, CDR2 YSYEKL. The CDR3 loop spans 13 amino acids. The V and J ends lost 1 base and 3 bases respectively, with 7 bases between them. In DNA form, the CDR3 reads TGCGCCAGCAGCCAAGGGAAGAACTACGAGCAGTACTTC. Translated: CASSQGKNYEQYF.

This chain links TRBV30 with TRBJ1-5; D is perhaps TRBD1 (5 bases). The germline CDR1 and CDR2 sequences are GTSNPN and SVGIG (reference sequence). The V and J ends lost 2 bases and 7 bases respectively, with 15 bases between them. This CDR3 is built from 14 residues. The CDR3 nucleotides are TGTGCCTGGAGTCTTGGAGGGGCGCAGCAGCCCCAGCATTTT. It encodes CAWSLGGAQQPQHF.

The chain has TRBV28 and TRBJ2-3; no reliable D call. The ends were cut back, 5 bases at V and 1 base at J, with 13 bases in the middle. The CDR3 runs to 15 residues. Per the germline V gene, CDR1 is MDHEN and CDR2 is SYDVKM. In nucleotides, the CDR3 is TGTGCCAGCAGTGGCCCCACTACAGGCACAGATACGCAGTATTTT. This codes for CASSGPTTGTDTQYF.

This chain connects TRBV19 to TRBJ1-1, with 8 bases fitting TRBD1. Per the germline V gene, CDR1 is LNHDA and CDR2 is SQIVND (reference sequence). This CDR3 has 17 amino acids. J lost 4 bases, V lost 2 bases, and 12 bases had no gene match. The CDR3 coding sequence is TGTGCCAGTAGTATAAACAGGGGGGCTCCGTTGGGCACTGAAGCTTTCTTT. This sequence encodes CASSINRGAPLGTEAFF.

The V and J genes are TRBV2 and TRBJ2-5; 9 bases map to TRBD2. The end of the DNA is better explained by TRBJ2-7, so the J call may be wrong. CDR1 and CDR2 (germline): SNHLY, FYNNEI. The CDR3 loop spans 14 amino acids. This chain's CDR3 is CASSVAGGSYEQYF. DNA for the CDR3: TGTGCCAGCAGTGTGGCGGGGGGGTCCTACGAGCAGTACTTC.

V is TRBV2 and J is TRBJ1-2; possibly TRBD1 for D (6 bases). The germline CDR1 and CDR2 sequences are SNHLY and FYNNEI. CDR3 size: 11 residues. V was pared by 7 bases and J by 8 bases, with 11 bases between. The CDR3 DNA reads TGTGCCAGCATCACAGGGATGGGCTACACCTTC. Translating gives CASITGMGYTF.

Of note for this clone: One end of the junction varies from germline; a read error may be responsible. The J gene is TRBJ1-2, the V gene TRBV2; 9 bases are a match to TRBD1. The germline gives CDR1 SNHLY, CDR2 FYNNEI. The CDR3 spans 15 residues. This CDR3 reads CASSEETGGPYGYTF. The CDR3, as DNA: TGTGCCAGCAGCGAAGAAACAGGGGGCCCTTATGGCTACACCTTC. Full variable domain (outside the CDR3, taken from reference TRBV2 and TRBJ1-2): EPEVTQTPSHQVTQMGQEVILRCVPISNHLYFYWYRQILGQKVEFLVSFYNNEISEKSEIFDDQFSVERPDGSNFTLKIRSTKLEDSAMYFCASSEETGGPYGYTFGSGTRLTVV.

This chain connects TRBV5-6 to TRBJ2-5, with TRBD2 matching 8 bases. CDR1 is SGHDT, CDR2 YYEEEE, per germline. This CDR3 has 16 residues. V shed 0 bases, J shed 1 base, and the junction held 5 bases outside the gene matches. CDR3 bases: TGTGCCAGCAGCTTGGCGGTAGCGGGAATCCAAGAGACCCAGTACTTC. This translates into CASSLAVAGIQETQYF.

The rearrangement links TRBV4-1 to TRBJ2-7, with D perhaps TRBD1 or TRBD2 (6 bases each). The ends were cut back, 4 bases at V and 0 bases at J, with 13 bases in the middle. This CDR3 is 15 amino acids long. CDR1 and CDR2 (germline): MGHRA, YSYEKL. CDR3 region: CASSLLQGLSYEQYF. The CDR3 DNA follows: TGCGCCAGCAGCCTATTACAGGGACTCTCCTACGAGCAGTACTTC.

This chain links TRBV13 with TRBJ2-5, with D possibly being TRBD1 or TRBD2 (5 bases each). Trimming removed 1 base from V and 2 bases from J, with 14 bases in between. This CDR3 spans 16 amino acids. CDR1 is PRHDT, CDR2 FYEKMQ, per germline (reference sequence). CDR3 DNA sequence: TGTGCCAGCAGCTTAGCCGAGCGGACACCACAAGAGACCCAGTACTTC. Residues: CASSLAERTPQETQYF.

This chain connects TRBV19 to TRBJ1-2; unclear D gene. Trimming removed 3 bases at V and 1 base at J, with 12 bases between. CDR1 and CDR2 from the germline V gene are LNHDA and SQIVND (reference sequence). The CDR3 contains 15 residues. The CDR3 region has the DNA TGTGCCAGTAGTATTCCCGACGGTTATAACTATGGCTACACCTTC. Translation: CASSIPDGYNYGYTF.

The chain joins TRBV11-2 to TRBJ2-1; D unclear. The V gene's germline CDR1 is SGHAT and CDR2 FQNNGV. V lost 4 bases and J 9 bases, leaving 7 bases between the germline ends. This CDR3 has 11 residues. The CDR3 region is CASSSGLEQFF. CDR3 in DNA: TGTGCCAGCAGCTCCGGTCTTGAGCAGTTCTTC.

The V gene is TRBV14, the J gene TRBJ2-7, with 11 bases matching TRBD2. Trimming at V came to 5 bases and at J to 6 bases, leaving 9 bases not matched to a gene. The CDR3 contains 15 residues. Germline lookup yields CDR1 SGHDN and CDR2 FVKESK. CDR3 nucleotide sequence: TGTGCCAGCAGCGAGGGACTAGCGGTTCCCACCGAGCAGTACTTC. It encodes CASSEGLAVPTEQYF.

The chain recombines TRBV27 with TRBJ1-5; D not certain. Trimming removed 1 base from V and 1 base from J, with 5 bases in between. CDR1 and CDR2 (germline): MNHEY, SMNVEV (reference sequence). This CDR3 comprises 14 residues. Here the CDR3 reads CASSLYGSNQPQHF. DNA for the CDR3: TGTGCCAGCAGTTTATACGGGAGCAATCAGCCCCAGCATTTT.

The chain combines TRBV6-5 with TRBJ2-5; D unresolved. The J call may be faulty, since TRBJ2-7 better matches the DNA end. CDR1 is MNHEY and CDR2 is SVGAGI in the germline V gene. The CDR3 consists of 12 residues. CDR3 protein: CASRDVSYEQYF. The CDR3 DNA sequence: TGTGCCAGCAGGGACGTCTCCTACGAGCAGTACTTC.

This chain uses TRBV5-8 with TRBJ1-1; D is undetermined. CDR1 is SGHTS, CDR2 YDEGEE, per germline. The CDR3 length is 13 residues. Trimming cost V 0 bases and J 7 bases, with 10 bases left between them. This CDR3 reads CASSLVVDHEAFF. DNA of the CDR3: TGTGCCAGCAGCTTGGTCGTGGACCATGAAGCTTTCTTT.

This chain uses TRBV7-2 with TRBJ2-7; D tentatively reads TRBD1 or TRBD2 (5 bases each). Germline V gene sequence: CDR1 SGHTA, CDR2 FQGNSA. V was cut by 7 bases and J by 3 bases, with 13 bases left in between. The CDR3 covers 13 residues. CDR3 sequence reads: CASTEGRNYEQYF. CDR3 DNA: TGTGCCAGCACCGAGGGACGGAACTACGAGCAGTACTTC.

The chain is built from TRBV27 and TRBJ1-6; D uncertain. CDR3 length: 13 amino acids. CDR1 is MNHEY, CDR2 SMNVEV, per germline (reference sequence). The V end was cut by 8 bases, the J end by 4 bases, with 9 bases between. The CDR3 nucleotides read TGTGCCAGCCAGAGAACTTATAATTCACCCCTCCACTTT. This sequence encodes CASQRTYNSPLHF.

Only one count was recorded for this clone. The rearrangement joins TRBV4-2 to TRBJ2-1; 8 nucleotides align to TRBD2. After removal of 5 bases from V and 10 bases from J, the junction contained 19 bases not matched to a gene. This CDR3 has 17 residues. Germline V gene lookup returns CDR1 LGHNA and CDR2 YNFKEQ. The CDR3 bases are TGTGCCAGCAGCTCTAGCTTGGTAGCGGGAATTCTAGAAGAGCAGTTCTTC. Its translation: CASSSSLVAGILEEQFF.

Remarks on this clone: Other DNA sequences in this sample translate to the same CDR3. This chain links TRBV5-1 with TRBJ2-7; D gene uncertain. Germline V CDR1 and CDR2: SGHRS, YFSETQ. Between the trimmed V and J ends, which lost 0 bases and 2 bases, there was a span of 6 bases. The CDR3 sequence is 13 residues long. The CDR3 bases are TGCGCCAGCAGCTTGGACAGAACCTACGAGCAGTACTTC. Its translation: CASSLDRTYEQYF.